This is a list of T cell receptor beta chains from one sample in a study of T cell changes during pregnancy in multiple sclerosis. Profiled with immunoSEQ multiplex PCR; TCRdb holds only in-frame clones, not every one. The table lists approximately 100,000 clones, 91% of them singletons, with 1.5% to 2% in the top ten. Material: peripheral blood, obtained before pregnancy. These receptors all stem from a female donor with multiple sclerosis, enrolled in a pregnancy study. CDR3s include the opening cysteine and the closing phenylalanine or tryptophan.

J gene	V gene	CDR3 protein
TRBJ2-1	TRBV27	CASSTGTGGINEQFF
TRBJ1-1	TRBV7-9	CASNPPGGAGTEAFF
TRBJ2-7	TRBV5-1	CASSPRGTASYEQYF
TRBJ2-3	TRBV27	CASSRLAGAADTQYF
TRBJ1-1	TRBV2	CASSVGHQNTEAFF
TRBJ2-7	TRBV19	CASSIGGGAAYEQYF
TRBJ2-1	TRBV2	CASSEAGQGYNEQFF
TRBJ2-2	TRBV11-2	CASSFYGLAGGPGTGELFF
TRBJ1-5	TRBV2	CASMCCSQPQHF
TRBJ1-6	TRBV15	CATSTRESYNSPLHF
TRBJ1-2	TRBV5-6	CASSLAVGTGYGYTF
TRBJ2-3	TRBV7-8	CASSLAYGGVTDTQYF
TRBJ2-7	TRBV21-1	CASSKVLAGSIYEQYF
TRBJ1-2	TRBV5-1	CASSSKPPGQGNYGYTF
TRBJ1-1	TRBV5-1	CASSARSNTEAFF
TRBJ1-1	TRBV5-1	CASSPVGGATEAFF
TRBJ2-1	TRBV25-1	CASSEVLWANEQFF
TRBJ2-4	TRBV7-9	CASSFGQDLDF
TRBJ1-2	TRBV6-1	CASSETWDRFNYGYTF
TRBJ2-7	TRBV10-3	CAISESGLAGGPLGEQYF
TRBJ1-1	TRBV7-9	CASTEGHYITEAFF
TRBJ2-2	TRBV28	CASADRVKEETGELFF
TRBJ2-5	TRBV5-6	CASSGGQRETQYF
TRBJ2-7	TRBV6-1	CASSERGDPHEQYF
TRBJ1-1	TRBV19	CASSLVRGHSTEAFF
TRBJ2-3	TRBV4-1	CASSREAGGTDTQYF
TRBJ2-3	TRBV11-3	CASSLSGDTDTQYF
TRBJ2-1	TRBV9	CASSVGDRNNEQFF
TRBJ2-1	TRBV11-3	CASSLGSGNGAEQFF
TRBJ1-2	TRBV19	CASTLTDRVGYTF
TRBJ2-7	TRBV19	CASSRPMGPTYEQYF
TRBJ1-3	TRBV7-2	CASSLAGTGGRPGNTIYF
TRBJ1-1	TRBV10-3	CAISEWGQEAFF
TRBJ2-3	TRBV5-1	CASSLTPVADTQYF
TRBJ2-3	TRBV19	CASSPKDRLKVMGKTDTQYF
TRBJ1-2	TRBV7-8	CASSSKDRGLGYTF
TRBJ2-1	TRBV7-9	CASSLLSGRRYNEQFF
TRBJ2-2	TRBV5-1	CASSFGTGNTGELFF
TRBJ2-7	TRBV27	CASSLGGYEQYF
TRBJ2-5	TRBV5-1	CASSQGTGRETQYF